The rows below give T cell receptor beta chains drawn from one sample of a study of blood T cell repertoires in COVID-19. Method: immunoSEQ multiplex PCR; TCRdb's copy keeps in-frame clones and lacks some. The repertoire holds 190,000 or so clones, roughly nine tenths seen once, with 0.65% to 0.95% in the top ten. The specimen sequenced was peripheral blood. The receptors derive from a woman in her seventies with acute or convalescent COVID-19. Both conserved end residues are part of each CDR3. A D gene is named only where the DNA matches it firmly. Clone size is not always given. Where it is, it says once, few, many or a class for expanded clones.

v_call: TRBV6-5; d_call: .; clone_size: .; j_call: TRBJ1-1; cdr3_nt: TGTGCCAGCAGCAGGGAAACCTCGAACACTGAAGCTTTCTTT; cdr3_aa: CASSRETSNTEAFF
v_call: TRBV9; d_call: .; clone_size: .; j_call: TRBJ1-1; cdr3_nt: TGTGCCAGCAGCGCAGAACAGGGTGGGACTGAAGCTTTCTTT; cdr3_aa: CASSAEQGGTEAFF
v_call: TRBV7-9; d_call: TRBD2; clone_size: .; j_call: TRBJ2-2; cdr3_nt: TGTGCCAGCAGCGTTAGCGGGAGGGCCTTTGTCGGGGAGCTGTTTTTT; cdr3_aa: CASSVSGRAFVGELFF
v_call: TRBV4-3; d_call: .; clone_size: .; j_call: TRBJ1-6; cdr3_nt: TGCGCCAGCAGCACCGAGGAGGGACTCAATTCACCCCTCCACTTT; cdr3_aa: CASSTEEGLNSPLHF
v_call: TRBV5-1; d_call: .; clone_size: few; j_call: TRBJ1-2; cdr3_nt: TGCGCCAGCAGCTTGAACGGACAAAACTATGGCTACACCTTC; cdr3_aa: CASSLNGQNYGYTF
v_call: TRBV7-9; d_call: .; clone_size: .; j_call: TRBJ2-7; cdr3_nt: TGTGCCAGCAGCTCCCTTATCGAGCAGTACTTC; cdr3_aa: CASSSLIEQYF
v_call: TRBV2; d_call: TRBD1; clone_size: .; j_call: TRBJ1-6; cdr3_nt: TGTGCCAGCATTTACAGGGGAAATTCACCCCTCCACTTT; cdr3_aa: CASIYRGNSPLHF
v_call: TRBV18; d_call: .; clone_size: once; j_call: TRBJ1-2; cdr3_nt: TGTGCCAGCTCACCAGCTGCACAGCCAAACTATGGCTACACCTTC; cdr3_aa: CASSPAAQPNYGYTF
v_call: TRBV5-1; d_call: .; clone_size: .; j_call: TRBJ2-3; cdr3_nt: TGCGCCAGCAGCGCTGGCGGACTTGCGCGAAGCACAGATACGCAGTATTTT; cdr3_aa: CASSAGGLARSTDTQYF
v_call: TRBV3-1/TRBV3-2; d_call: TRBD1; clone_size: .; j_call: TRBJ1-2; cdr3_nt: TGTGCCAGCAGCCAACCCCGACAGGGGTACTATGGCTACACCTTC; cdr3_aa: CASSQPRQGYYGYTF
v_call: TRBV5-5; d_call: TRBD1; clone_size: .; j_call: TRBJ1-5; cdr3_nt: TGTGCCAGCAGCTTGAGACAGGGCATTCAGCCCCAGCATTTT; cdr3_aa: CASSLRQGIQPQHF
v_call: TRBV28; d_call: .; clone_size: once; j_call: TRBJ1-4; cdr3_nt: TGTGCCAGCAGGGGGGCAGGGGATTATGAAAAACTGTTTTTT; cdr3_aa: CASRGAGDYEKLFF
v_call: TRBV19; d_call: TRBD2; clone_size: .; j_call: TRBJ2-2; cdr3_nt: TGTGCCAGTAGTATGGTAGCGGGAGGCCAAAGTTTCCGGGAGCTGTTTTTT; cdr3_aa: CASSMVAGGQSFRELFF
v_call: TRBV29-1; d_call: .; clone_size: .; j_call: TRBJ1-1; cdr3_nt: TGCAGCGTGGTGACAGGAGTGAACACTGAAGCTTTCTTT; cdr3_aa: CSVVTGVNTEAFF
v_call: TRBV7-8; d_call: TRBD1; clone_size: .; j_call: TRBJ2-7; cdr3_nt: TGTGCCAGCAGCCCGAGGACAGGGATACCCTACGAGCAGTACTTC; cdr3_aa: CASSPRTGIPYEQYF
v_call: TRBV2; d_call: TRBD1; clone_size: .; j_call: TRBJ1-5; cdr3_nt: TGTGCCAGCATGGCCGGGACAGGGGTTGTTGGCAATCAGCCCCAGCATTTT; cdr3_aa: CASMAGTGVVGNQPQHF
v_call: TRBV2; d_call: .; clone_size: .; j_call: TRBJ1-6; cdr3_nt: TGTGCCAGCAGTGAAGCGCGAATCCAACAGGGAAGGTCCTATAATTCACCCCTCCACTTT; cdr3_aa: CASSEARIQQGRSYNSPLHF
v_call: TRBV12-5; d_call: .; clone_size: .; j_call: TRBJ1-4; cdr3_nt: TGTGCTAGTGGTTTGGTAGAGGAAAAACTGTTTTTT; cdr3_aa: CASGLVEEKLFF
v_call: TRBV6-5; d_call: TRBD1; clone_size: .; j_call: TRBJ1-2; cdr3_nt: TGTGCCAGCAGTAGACAGGGGTATGCCTATGGCTACACCTTC; cdr3_aa: CASSRQGYAYGYTF
v_call: TRBV5-8; d_call: TRBD2; clone_size: once; j_call: TRBJ2-5; cdr3_nt: TGTGCCAGCAGCTTACAGGGACTAGCGGGGGCGGAGACCCAGTACTTC; cdr3_aa: CASSLQGLAGAETQYF
v_call: TRBV2; d_call: TRBD2; clone_size: few; j_call: TRBJ2-3; cdr3_nt: TGTGCCAGCTCTCTGGCGGGGGGGACCATCACAGATACGCAGTATTTT; cdr3_aa: CASSLAGGTITDTQYF
v_call: TRBV19; d_call: TRBD1; clone_size: .; j_call: TRBJ1-5; cdr3_nt: TGTGCCAGTAGTACGACTTTTGGGACAGGGTCGGGTCAGCCCCAGCATTTT; cdr3_aa: CASSTTFGTGSGQPQHF